The 7 T cell receptor beta chains below come from one sample, sequenced in a study of cytomegalovirus exposure and HLA in healthy donors. Vbeta (60) and Jbeta (13) primers were used in the PCR. Generated by immunoSEQ multiplex PCR, the TCRdb table keeps only in-frame clones and is missing some. The sample has some 150,000 clones, over 60% seen once; the top ten hold 3%. Sequenced input: PBMCs. The receptors were sampled from a woman in her 30s in good health and CMV-seropositive.

Here the CDR3 DNA reads TGTGCCAGCAGCGAGACTAGGAGTGCCGGGGAGCTGTTTTTT. Translation gives CASSETRSAGELFF. The chain couples TRBV4-2 to TRBJ2-2; the D gene is possibly TRBD2 (6 bases). The V and J ends lost 5 bases and 6 bases respectively, with 13 bases between them. Germline V gene sequence: CDR1 LGHNA, CDR2 YNFKEQ. The CDR3 runs to 14 residues.

The chain combines TRBV6-5 with TRBJ1-2; 10 bases agree with TRBD1. Germline CDR1 is MNHEY and CDR2 is SVGAGI. V dropped 4 bases and J dropped 8; count of bases not matched to a gene: 13. The CDR3 extends over 16 amino acids. The CDR3 region is CASSSYSTGGIGGYTF. In nucleotides, the CDR3 is TGTGCCAGCAGTTCTTATTCGACAGGGGGCATAGGAGGCTACACCTTC.

V usage is TRBV25-1 and J usage is TRBJ2-1; TRBD2 matches 8 bases. The CDR3 length is 14 residues. Trimming at V came to 6 bases and at J to 3 bases, leaving 4 bases not matched to a gene. Per the germline V gene, CDR1 is MGHDK and CDR2 is SYGVNS. This CDR3 is CASSLAGNYNEQFF. DNA of the CDR3: TGTGCCAGCAGCCTAGCGGGTAACTACAATGAGCAGTTCTTC.

As regards this clone: The conserved final phenylalanine or tryptophan is absent from the CDR3, which likely points to a read error. This sequence joins TRBV5-1 and TRBJ2-2; no clear D. Germline assignment: CDR1 SGHRS and CDR2 YFSETQ. V shed 4 bases and J shed 0 bases, with 13 bases lying between them. The CDR3 has 16 residues. CDR3 bases: TGCGCCAGCAGCGTAATCCCCCCGCCGAACACCGGGGAGCTGTTTGTT. As protein: CASSVIPPPNTGELFV.

The rearrangement uses TRBV7-9 and TRBJ2-4; tentative D call: TRBD2 (6 bases). V was trimmed by 3 bases and J by 13 bases, leaving 13 bases between them. The germline V gene encodes CDR1 SEHNR and CDR2 FQNEAQ (reference sequence). The CDR3 has 12 amino acids. CDR3 residues: CASSLRFSGQYF. The CDR3 DNA reads as TGTGCCAGCAGCTTGAGATTCAGCGGGCAGTACTTC.

The V call is TRBV19, the J call TRBJ2-5; D is ambiguous. The J call is doubtful: the DNA matches TRBJ2-7 better. CDR1 LNHDA and CDR2 SQIVND come from the germline V gene (reference sequence). This CDR3 is 13 amino acids long. CDR3 nucleotides: TGTGCCAGTGCGAGGTTCCTACTCTACGAGCAGTACTTC. Protein product: CASARFLLYEQYF.

This clone was seen more than once but under ten times. The rearrangement links TRBV6-5 to TRBJ1-5; D possibly corresponds to TRBD1 (5 bases). This CDR3 comprises 14 residues. Germline CDR1 MNHEY, CDR2 SVGAGI. With 1 base removed from V and 5 bases from J, the gap between germline ends came to 9 bases. The CDR3 loop is CASSYFRDYQPQHF. In nucleotides, the CDR3 is TGTGCCAGCAGTTACTTCAGGGATTATCAGCCCCAGCATTTT.